The 21 T cell receptor beta chains reported below all come from one sample, sequenced in a study of long-term antiretroviral therapy in people with HIV. With survey level as its setting, the immunoSEQ assay was v3.0. Produced via immunoSEQ multiplex PCR; TCRdb's table is partial and in-frame only. Among under 20,000 clones listed, about 80% were seen once. This specimen was unsorted PBMCs, taken 0.5 years before starting antiretroviral therapy. The receptors shown here come from a woman aged 45-60 years with HIV.

The chain carries TRBV14 and TRBJ2-1, with 8 bases matching TRBD2. After removal of 6 bases from V and 7 bases from J, the junction contained 14 bases not matched to a gene. The CDR3 loop spans 16 amino acids. Germline V gives CDR1 SGHDN, CDR2 FVKESK. Here the CDR3 DNA reads TGTGCCAGCAGTCGACCCCCGGGACTAGTTCTGAATGAGCAGTTCTTC. Translated, it gives CASSRPPGLVLNEQFF. The full variable domain, rest sourced from reference TRBV14 and TRBJ2-1, is EAGVTQFPSHSVIEKGQTVTLRCDPISGHDNLYWYRRVMGKEIKFLLHFVKESKQDESGMPNNRFLAERTGGTYSTLKVQPAELEDSGVYFCASSRPPGLVLNEQFFGPGTRLTVL.

The rearrangement uses TRBV11-2 and TRBJ2-7; 9 positions agree with TRBD1. Losses at the gene ends were 8 bases for V and 4 bases for J; bases not matched to a gene: 6. Germline V lookup: CDR1 SGHAT, CDR2 FQNNGV. This CDR3 has 13 amino acids. The chain's CDR3 is CASQPGTGYEQYV. CDR3 DNA: TGTGCCAGCCAACCGGGGACAGGGTACGAGCAGTACGTC.

The rearrangement uses TRBV19 and TRBJ2-2; D is ambiguous. V was shortened by 0 bases and J by 5 bases, with 7 bases between the two germline ends. The length of the CDR3 is 14 residues. Per germline, CDR1 LNHDA and CDR2 SQIVND (reference sequence). The CDR3 region is CASSIDRGTGELFF. The DNA for the CDR3 is TGTGCCAGTAGTATAGATCGTGGGACCGGGGAGCTGTTTTTT.

The count of this clone is one. The chain is built from TRBV7-9 and TRBJ1-2; 8 bases match TRBD1. Unmatched junction bases numbered 10, after V lost 5 bases and J lost 5 bases. Germline loops: CDR1 SEHNR, CDR2 FQNEAQ (reference sequence). This CDR3 is 15 amino acids long. The CDR3 here is CASSSWTGRSYGYTF. The CDR3 nucleotides read TGTGCCAGCAGCAGTTGGACAGGGAGGTCTTATGGCTACACCTTC.

The chain carries TRBV5-1 and TRBJ2-5; 9 nucleotides match TRBD2. The CDR3 sequence is 14 residues long. Germline V gene data show CDR1 as SGHRS and CDR2 as YFSETQ. The V gene end was trimmed by 1 base and the J gene end by 5 bases; junction bases not matched to a gene: 3. The DNA for the CDR3 is TGCGCCAGCAGCTTGACTGGACTAGCGGAGACCCAGTACTTC. Translated, it gives CASSLTGLAETQYF.

The J gene is TRBJ2-5, the V gene TRBV7-2; D gene unclear. The V gene's germline CDR1 is SGHTA and CDR2 FQGNSA. Trimming removed 0 bases from V and 6 bases from J, with 11 bases in between. The CDR3 totals 14 residues. As DNA, the CDR3 is TGTGCCAGCAGCTTAGCCTCCCCCCCGAAGACCCAGTACTTC. It codes for CASSLASPPKTQYF.

This clone has a single count. The rearrangement links TRBV6-5 to TRBJ1-4, with D hard to call. With 7 bases removed from V and 5 bases from J, the gap between germline ends came to 11 bases. CDR1 is MNHEY and CDR2 is SVGAGI in the germline V gene. This CDR3 has 13 amino acids. The CDR3 loop is CASKHSHNEKLFF. DNA of the CDR3: TGTGCCAGCAAGCACAGCCACAATGAAAAACTGTTTTTT.

This chain connects TRBV9 to TRBJ1-5; 7 nucleotides match TRBD1. The V segment lost 4 bases and the J segment 3 bases; nucleotides outside the gene matches: 7. This CDR3 region has 15 residues. Germline V gene data show CDR1 as SGDLS and CDR2 as YYNGEE. The CDR3 region is CASSPGTANNQPQHF. In nucleotides, the CDR3 is TGTGCCAGCAGCCCTGGGACAGCAAACAATCAGCCCCAGCATTTT.

This clone was picked up one time. This rearrangement joins TRBV7-9 to TRBJ2-3, with D maybe TRBD2 (7 bases). CDR3 length: 15 amino acids. V lost 3 bases and J lost 6, with 16 bases in between. Germline-derived CDR1 and CDR2 are SEHNR and FQNEAQ (reference sequence). CDR3 amino acids: CASSFKGGGRDTQYF. DNA of the CDR3: TGTGCCAGCAGCTTCAAGGGGGGGGGCAGGGATACGCAGTATTTT.

This rearrangement joins TRBV4-1 to TRBJ2-2; D is undetermined. The CDR3 runs to 16 residues. From germline, CDR1 is MGHRA and CDR2 YSYEKL. V lost 6 bases to trimming and J lost 7 bases, with 21 bases between them. The CDR3 loop reads CASRPEPVGADGELFF. The CDR3, as DNA: TGCGCCAGCAGACCAGAGCCCGTTGGAGCCGACGGGGAGCTGTTTTTT.

DNA of the CDR3: TGTGCCAGCAGCTTCTACAGGATTGGAGCTGAAGCTTTCTTT. Translating it yields CASSFYRIGAEAFF. The chain links TRBV5-6 to TRBJ1-1; a weak D match, TRBD1 (5 bases). Trimming shortened V by 2 bases and J by 6 bases, and 14 bases separated the two germline ends. This CDR3 spans 14 amino acids. CDR1 and CDR2 from the germline V gene are SGHDT and YYEEEE.

This chain links TRBV27 with TRBJ1-5; possibly TRBD1 for D (5 bases). The germline V and J ends were trimmed by 5 bases and 5 bases, with 13 bases remaining between them. Per the germline V gene, CDR1 is MNHEY and CDR2 is SMNVEV (reference sequence). The CDR3 totals 14 residues. CDR3 amino acids: CASSPYPGYQPQHF. CDR3 bases: TGTGCCAGCAGTCCGTACCCAGGGTATCAGCCCCAGCATTTT.

The chain has TRBV11-2 and TRBJ2-5, with D perhaps matching TRBD1 or TRBD2 (5 bases each). Deletions cut 4 bases from V and 5 bases from J, with 20 bases between. The CDR3 totals 16 residues. Germline assignment: CDR1 SGHAT and CDR2 FQNNGV. This chain's CDR3 is CASSSASLRGRETQYF. For the CDR3, the DNA is TGTGCCAGCAGCTCCGCTTCTCTACGGGGCCGGGAGACCCAGTACTTC. Full variable domain (outside the CDR3, taken from reference TRBV11-2 and TRBJ2-5): EAGVAQSPRYKIIEKRQSVAFWCNPISGHATLYWYQQILGQGPKLLIQFQNNGVVDDSQLPKDRFSAERLKGVDSTLKIQPAKLEDSAVYLCASSSASLRGRETQYFGPGTRLLVL.

The genes are TRBV9 and TRBJ2-2; a weak D match, TRBD2 (6 bases). This CDR3 region has 15 residues. CDR1 SGDLS and CDR2 YYNGEE come from the germline V gene. V lost 4 bases and J lost 7, with 17 bases in between. CDR3 bases: TGTGCCAGCAGCTCCACCGGGGGAGGTTTCGGGGAGCTGTTTTTT. Protein product: CASSSTGGGFGELFF.

The V call is TRBV4-1, the J call TRBJ2-7; 11 bases map to TRBD2. Unmatched junction bases numbered 2, after V lost 1 base and J lost 3 bases. In germline, CDR1 is MGHRA, CDR2 YSYEKL. CDR3 length equals 15 residues. As DNA, the CDR3 is TGCGCCAGCAGCCAAGGACTAGCGGGGAACTACGAGCAGTACGTC. Residues: CASSQGLAGNYEQYV.

The chain carries TRBV5-6 and TRBJ2-6, with no clear D. The V end was cut by 0 bases, the J end by 1 base, with 5 bases between. Germline CDR1 and CDR2: SGHDT and YYEEEE. This CDR3 is built from 15 residues. The CDR3 nucleotides are TGTGCCAGCAGCTTGGGAATATCTGGGGCCAACGTCCTGACTTTC. Translation: CASSLGISGANVLTF.

The chain couples TRBV7-9 to TRBJ2-5; TRBD1 or TRBD2 may be the D gene (6 bases each). V gave up 3 bases and J gave up 3 bases, with 14 bases separating them. The CDR3 is 15 amino acids. CDR1 is SEHNR and CDR2 is FQNEAQ in the germline V gene (reference sequence). The CDR3 region is CASSFETGAKETQYF. In DNA, the CDR3 is TGTGCCAGCAGCTTTGAGACGGGGGCGAAAGAGACCCAGTACTTC.

The chain links TRBV27 to TRBJ2-3; TRBD1 matches 9 bases. With 5 bases clipped from V and 3 bases from J, the junction kept 9 bases outside the gene matches. This CDR3 spans 16 amino acids. Per the germline V gene, CDR1 is MNHEY and CDR2 is SMNVEV (reference sequence). CDR3: CASSPQGAPRTDTQYF. Here the CDR3 DNA reads TGTGCCAGCAGTCCACAGGGGGCGCCGAGGACAGATACGCAGTATTTT.

The chain joins TRBV6-1 to TRBJ2-6; unclear D gene. V gave up 7 bases and J gave up 4 bases, with 14 bases separating them. Looked up from germline, CDR1 is MNHNS and CDR2 is SASEGT. The CDR3 is made up of 15 amino acids. The CDR3 is CASIEWRTGANVLTF. CDR3 bases: TGTGCCAGCATCGAGTGGAGAACCGGGGCCAACGTCCTGACTTTC.

This clone has a handful of counts. V gene TRBV7-6 combines with J gene TRBJ2-1, with 9 positions matching TRBD1. V lost 2 bases, J lost 5 bases, and 7 bases stayed unmatched. From germline, CDR1 is SGHVS and CDR2 FNYEAQ. The CDR3 loop spans 16 amino acids. The CDR3 nucleotides are TGTGCCAGCAGCTTATCTAGTGGGACAGGGCACAATGAGCAGTTCTTC. The encoded protein is CASSLSSGTGHNEQFF.

The genes are TRBV11-2 and TRBJ2-5; D might be TRBD2 (6 bases). CDR3 length equals 14 residues. V was clipped by 5 bases and J by 5 bases, with 15 bases between them. Germline lookup yields CDR1 SGHAT and CDR2 FQNNGV. The CDR3 region has the DNA TGTGCCAGCAGCCCTCGGTCGGGGGAGGAGACCCAGTACTTC. Translation gives CASSPRSGEETQYF.